This paragraph covers one TCR beta chain sequence. Its specificity is unknown. Primers included in the PCR were 60 Vbeta and 13 Jbeta primers. Profiling relied on immunoSEQ multiplex PCR, and the TCRdb table lists in-frame clones only, not all of them. The sample yields some 140,000 clones, 75% to 85% seen once. The record originates from a study of cytomegalovirus exposure and HLA in healthy donors. Study-level points and caveats: In a later analysis, a genetic analysis reported fewer productive-TCR N-insertions in an Asian-associated ancestry cluster than the cohort average. Some highly shared sequence variants likely arose as a pipeline artifact.

The length of the CDR3 is 15 residues. The germline gives CDR1 MDHEN, CDR2 SYDVKM. V gave up 5 bases and J gave up 8 bases; unmatched junction bases: 10. Material for sequencing was PBMCs. The chain combines TRBV28 with TRBJ1-4, with 8 bases lining up with TRBD1. The origin of this receptor is a female donor in good health and CMV-seropositive. Here the CDR3 reads CASSDKTGAGEKLFF. In nucleotides, the CDR3 is TGTGCCAGCAGTGACAAGACAGGGGCCGGCGAAAAACTGTTTTTT.